Below are 13 T cell receptor beta chains sequenced from a single sample in a study of Ad26.COV2.S vaccination and SARS-CoV-2 variants. Produced via immunoSEQ multiplex PCR; TCRdb's table is partial and in-frame only. The table records some 370,000 clones, about 80% of them present only once. Sample treatment: some 20 received Ad26.COV2.S at low or high dose, single or two shots; roughly 5 received placebo; per-sample allocation not given. Material that was analyzed had been drawn on day 63 after the first vaccine or placebo injection. The sequences come from peripheral blood, collected in a trial of Ad26.COV2.S vaccine versus placebo. Every receptor here comes from a person aged 18-60 years who received the Ad26.COV2.S COVID-19 vaccine or a placebo.

The gene calls are TRBV19 and TRBJ2-1, with 9 bases aligning to TRBD2. The CDR3 runs to 15 residues. V lost 4 bases, J lost 6 bases, and 7 bases stayed unmatched. From germline, CDR1 is LNHDA and CDR2 SQIVND (reference sequence). CDR3 sequence reads: CASSRLSGSGNEQFF. Here the CDR3 DNA reads TGTGCCAGTAGTAGACTTAGCGGGAGCGGCAATGAGCAGTTCTTC.

The chain has TRBV27 and TRBJ1-1, with 7 nucleotides matching TRBD1. Looked up from germline, CDR1 is MNHEY and CDR2 is SMNVEV (reference sequence). J was trimmed by 0 bases and V by 5 bases; bases with no gene match: 3. The CDR3 is 14 amino acids. CDR3 residues: CASSMDRLNTEAFF. The CDR3 DNA is TGTGCCAGCAGTATGGACAGGTTGAACACTGAAGCTTTCTTT.

This rearrangement joins TRBV2 to TRBJ2-7; D gene uncertain. V lost 4 bases and J lost 1, with 8 bases in between. Germline assignment: CDR1 SNHLY and CDR2 FYNNEI. The CDR3 covers 13 residues. CDR3 nucleotide sequence: TGTGCCAGCAGTGGCGGCCCTTCCTACGAGCAGTACTTC. As protein: CASSGGPSYEQYF.

The chain uses TRBV11-3 and TRBJ1-1; no reliable D call. Germline V gives CDR1 SGHNT, CDR2 YENEEA. The V and J ends lost 0 bases and 1 base respectively, with 9 bases between them. The CDR3 runs 15 residues. Here the CDR3 reads CASSLEFESNTEAFF. The CDR3 nucleotides read TGTGCCAGCAGCTTAGAATTTGAGTCGAACACTGAAGCTTTCTTT.

The DNA for the CDR3 is TGTGCCACCAGCAGAGAACGGACTAACACTGAAGCTTTCTTT. Protein: CATSRERTNTEAFF. The J gene is TRBJ1-1, the V gene TRBV15; D uncertain. The V gene lost 0 bases and the J gene lost 2 bases, with 7 bases spanning the gap. The germline V gene encodes CDR1 LNHNV and CDR2 YYDKDF (reference sequence). CDR3 length: 14 amino acids.

The sample holds a few counts of this clone. This chain links TRBV12-5 with TRBJ2-1, with D possibly being TRBD2 (5 bases). The CDR3 runs to 13 residues. V lost 2 bases and J 6 bases, leaving 8 bases between the germline ends. Germline V lookup: CDR1 LGHNT, CDR2 FRNRAP. The CDR3 loop is CASGLFTSNEQFF. For the CDR3, the DNA is TGTGCTAGTGGTTTGTTTACTAGCAATGAGCAGTTCTTC.

The CDR3 loop reads CASSSSAYGYTF. The DNA for the CDR3 is TGTGCCAGCAGTTCCTCCGCTTATGGCTACACCTTC. The rearrangement uses TRBV28 and TRBJ1-2; D gene uncertain. The CDR3 consists of 12 residues. V dropped 4 bases and J dropped 5 bases, with 8 bases sitting between them. The germline CDR1 and CDR2 sequences are MDHEN and SYDVKM.

V is TRBV28 and J is TRBJ1-5; D is undetermined. Germline CDR1 is MDHEN and CDR2 is SYDVKM. V was cut by 5 bases and J by 2 bases, with 13 bases left in between. This CDR3 has 15 amino acids. Here the CDR3 reads CASSLRNSGNQPQHF. CDR3 sequence (DNA): TGTGCCAGCAGTCTTAGGAACAGTGGCAATCAGCCCCAGCATTTT.

The chain combines TRBV11-2 with TRBJ2-5; TRBD1 matches at 10 bases. CDR1 and CDR2 (germline): SGHAT, FQNNGV. CDR3 length: 16 amino acids. J gave up 0 bases and V 5 bases, and 6 bases lay outside the gene matches. The CDR3 reads CASSPTGTGDQETQYF. Here the CDR3 DNA reads TGTGCCAGCAGCCCTACCGGGACAGGGGACCAAGAGACCCAGTACTTC.

For the CDR3, the DNA is TGTGCCAGCAGTTCGGGGCAGGGGTTTAATGAAAAACTGTTTTTT. Its protein product is CASSSGQGFNEKLFF. The V and J genes are TRBV28 and TRBJ1-4, with a weak D call TRBD1 (6 bases). Germline lookup yields CDR1 MDHEN and CDR2 SYDVKM. V was trimmed by 4 bases and J by 4 bases, leaving 13 bases between them. The CDR3 is 15 residues long. The full variable domain, completed using reference TRBV28 and TRBJ1-4, is DVKVTQSSRYLVKRTGEKVFLECVQDMDHENMFWYRQDPGLGLRLIYFSYDVKMKEKGDIPEGYSVSREKKERFSLILESASTNQTSMYLCASSSGQGFNEKLFFGSGTQLSVL.

This clone was detected once. The J gene is TRBJ2-2, the V gene TRBV4-1; D gene unclear. Germline lookup yields CDR1 MGHRA and CDR2 YSYEKL. This CDR3 has 16 residues. The V end lost 0 bases, the J end lost 6 bases, and 14 bases lay between the germline ends. CDR3 loop: CASSQEPRPVSGELFF. Here the CDR3 DNA reads TGCGCCAGCAGCCAAGAACCGAGGCCGGTCTCCGGGGAGCTGTTTTTT.

The table lists this clone with a few counts. The chain combines TRBV5-4 with TRBJ1-2; 10 bases are a match to TRBD1. The CDR3 consists of 15 residues. Germline V gene data show CDR1 as SGHNT and CDR2 as YYREEE (reference sequence). The ends lost 2 bases at V and 2 bases at J; junction bases unmatched: 3. The DNA of the CDR3 is TGTGCCAGCAGCTTCCAGGGACAGGGGAACTATGGCTACACCTTC. This sequence encodes CASSFQGQGNYGYTF.

Turning to this clone: Within the sample, other DNA sequences also encode this same CDR3. CDR3 sequence (DNA): TGTGCCAGCAGCGCGCAGGGGGCATACGAGCAGTACTTC. Translated: CASSAQGAYEQYF. This chain uses TRBV9 with TRBJ2-7, with 8 bases that match TRBD1. V dropped 3 bases and J dropped 4; count of bases not matched to a gene: 3. The CDR3 loop spans 13 amino acids. Germline V gives CDR1 SGDLS, CDR2 YYNGEE.